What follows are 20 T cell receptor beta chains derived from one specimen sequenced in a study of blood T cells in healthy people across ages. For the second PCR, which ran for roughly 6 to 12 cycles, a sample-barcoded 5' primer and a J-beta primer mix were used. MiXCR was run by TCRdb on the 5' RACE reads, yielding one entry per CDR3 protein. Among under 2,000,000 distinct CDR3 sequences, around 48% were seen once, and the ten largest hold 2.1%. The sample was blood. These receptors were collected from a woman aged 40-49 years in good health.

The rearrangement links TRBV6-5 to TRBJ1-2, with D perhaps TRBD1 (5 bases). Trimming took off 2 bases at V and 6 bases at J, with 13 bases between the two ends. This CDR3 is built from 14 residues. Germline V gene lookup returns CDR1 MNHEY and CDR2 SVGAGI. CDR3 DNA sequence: TGTGCCAGCAGTTACGGGGCGGAATGGGATGGCTACACCTTC. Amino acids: CASSYGAEWDGYTF.

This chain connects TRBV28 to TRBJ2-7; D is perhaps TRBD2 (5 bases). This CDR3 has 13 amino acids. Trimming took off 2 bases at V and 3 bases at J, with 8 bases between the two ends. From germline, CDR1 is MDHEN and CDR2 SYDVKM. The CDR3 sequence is CASSLNGLYEQYF. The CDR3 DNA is TGTGCCAGCAGTTTAAACGGACTCTACGAGCAGTACTTC.

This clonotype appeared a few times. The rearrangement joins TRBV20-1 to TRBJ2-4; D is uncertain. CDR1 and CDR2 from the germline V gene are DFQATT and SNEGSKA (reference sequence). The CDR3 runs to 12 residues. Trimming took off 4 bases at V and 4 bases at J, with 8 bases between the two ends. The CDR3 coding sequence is TGCAGTGCTATAGGACCAAAAAACATTCAGTACTTC. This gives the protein CSAIGPKNIQYF.

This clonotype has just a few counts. The CDR3 DNA sequence: TGCGCCAGCAGCATCGGAAGGCCTAGCACAGATACGCAGTATTTT. Translated, it gives CASSIGRPSTDTQYF. The chain carries TRBV5-1 and TRBJ2-3, with D unresolved. This CDR3 has 15 residues. CDR1 is SGHRS and CDR2 is YFSETQ in the germline V gene. Trimming took 4 bases from V and 0 from J, leaving 12 bases between them.

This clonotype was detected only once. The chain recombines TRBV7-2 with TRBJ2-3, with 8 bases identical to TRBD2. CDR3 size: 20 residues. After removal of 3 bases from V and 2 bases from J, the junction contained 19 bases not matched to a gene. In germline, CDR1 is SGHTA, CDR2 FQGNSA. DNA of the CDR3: TGTGCCAGCAGCTTCCCCAAGGTTCGGCGGGGGGCGAAAAACACAGATACGCAGTATTTT. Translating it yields CASSFPKVRRGAKNTDTQYF. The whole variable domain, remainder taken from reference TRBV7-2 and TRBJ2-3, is GAGVSQSPSNKVTEKGKDVELRCDPISGHTALYWYRQSLGQGLEFLIYFQGNSAPDKSGLPSDRFSAERTGGSVSTLTIQRTQQEDSAVYLCASSFPKVRRGAKNTDTQYFGPGTRLTVL.

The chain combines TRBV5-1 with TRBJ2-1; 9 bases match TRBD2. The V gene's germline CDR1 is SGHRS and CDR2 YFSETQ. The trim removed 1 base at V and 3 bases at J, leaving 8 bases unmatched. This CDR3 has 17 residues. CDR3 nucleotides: TGCGCCAGCAGCTTGCTCCACGGTAGCGGGGGCTACAATGAGCAGTTCTTC. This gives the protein CASSLLHGSGGYNEQFF.

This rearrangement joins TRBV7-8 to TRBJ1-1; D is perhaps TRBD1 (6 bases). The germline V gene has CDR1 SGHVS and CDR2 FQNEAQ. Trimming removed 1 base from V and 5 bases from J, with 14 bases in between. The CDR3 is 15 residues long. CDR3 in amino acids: CASSLEGGLMTEAFF. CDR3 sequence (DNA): TGTGCCAGCAGCTTAGAAGGGGGGTTGATGACTGAAGCTTTCTTT.

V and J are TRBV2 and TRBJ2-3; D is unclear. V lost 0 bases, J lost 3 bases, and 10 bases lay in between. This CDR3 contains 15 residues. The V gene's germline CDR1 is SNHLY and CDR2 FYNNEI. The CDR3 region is CASSEAGRRTDTQYF. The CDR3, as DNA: TGTGCCAGCAGTGAAGCTGGCAGACGAACAGATACGCAGTATTTT.

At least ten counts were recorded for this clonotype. This CDR3 is CSVTHPNTQYF. The CDR3 nucleotides are TGCAGCGTGACACACCCGAATACGCAGTATTTT. This chain uses TRBV29-1 with TRBJ2-3; no definite D call. Per germline, CDR1 SQVTM and CDR2 ANQGSEA. This CDR3 spans 11 amino acids. Trimming left V 6 bases short and J 7 bases short, with 11 bases between.

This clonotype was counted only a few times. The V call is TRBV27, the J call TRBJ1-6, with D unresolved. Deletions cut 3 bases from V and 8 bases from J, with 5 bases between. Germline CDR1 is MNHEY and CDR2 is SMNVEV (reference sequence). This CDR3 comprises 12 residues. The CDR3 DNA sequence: TGTGCCAGCAGTTTCCCCGATTCACCCCTCCACTTT. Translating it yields CASSFPDSPLHF.

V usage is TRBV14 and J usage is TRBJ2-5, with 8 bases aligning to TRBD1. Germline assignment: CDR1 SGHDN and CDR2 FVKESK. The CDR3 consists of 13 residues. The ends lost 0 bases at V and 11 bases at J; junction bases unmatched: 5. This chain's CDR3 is CASSQELQGVQYF. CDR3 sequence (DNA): TGTGCCAGCAGCCAAGAGTTACAGGGGGTTCAGTACTTC.

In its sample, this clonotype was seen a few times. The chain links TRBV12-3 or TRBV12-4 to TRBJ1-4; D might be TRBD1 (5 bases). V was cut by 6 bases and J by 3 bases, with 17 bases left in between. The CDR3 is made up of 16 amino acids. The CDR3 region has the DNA TGTGCCAGCAGCTCCGGAAGGGGCTCGCCTAATGAAAAACTGTTTTTT. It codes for CASSSGRGSPNEKLFF.

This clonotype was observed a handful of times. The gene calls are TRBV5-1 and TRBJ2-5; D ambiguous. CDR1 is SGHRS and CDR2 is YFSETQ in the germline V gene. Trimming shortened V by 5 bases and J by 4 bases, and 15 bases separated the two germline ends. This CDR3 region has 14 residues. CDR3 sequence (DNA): TGCGCCAGCAGTCCTGACCCGGTGGCAGAGACCCAGTACTTC. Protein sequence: CASSPDPVAETQYF.

The CDR3 DNA reads TGCGCCAGCAGCCCCGTGGGTAGCGCCGGGGGGAATGAGCAGTTCTTC. Amino acids: CASSPVGSAGGNEQFF. The chain has TRBV5-1 and TRBJ2-1; 7 nucleotides align to TRBD2. Germline V gene data show CDR1 as SGHRS and CDR2 as YFSETQ. J lost 7 bases, V lost 4 bases, and 14 bases had no gene match. The CDR3 has 16 residues.

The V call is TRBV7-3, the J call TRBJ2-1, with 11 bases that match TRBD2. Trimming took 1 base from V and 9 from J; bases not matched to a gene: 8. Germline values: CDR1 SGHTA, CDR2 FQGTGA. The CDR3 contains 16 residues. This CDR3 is CASSLNALAGGGEQFF. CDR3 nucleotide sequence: TGTGCCAGCAGCTTAAATGCCCTAGCGGGGGGTGGTGAGCAGTTCTTC. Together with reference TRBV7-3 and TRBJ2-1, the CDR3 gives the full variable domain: GAGVSQTPSNKVTEKGKYVELRCDPISGHTALYWYRQSLGQGPEFLIYFQGTGAADDSGLPNDRFFAVRPEGSVSTLKIQRTERGDSAVYLCASSLNALAGGGEQFFGPGTRLTVL.

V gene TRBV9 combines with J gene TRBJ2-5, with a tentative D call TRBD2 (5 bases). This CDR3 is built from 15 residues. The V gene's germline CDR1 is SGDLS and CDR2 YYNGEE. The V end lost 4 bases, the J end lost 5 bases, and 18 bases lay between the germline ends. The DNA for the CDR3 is TGTGCCAGCAGCCCCCGGGGTAGCGTCAGTGAGACCCAGTACTTC. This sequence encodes CASSPRGSVSETQYF.

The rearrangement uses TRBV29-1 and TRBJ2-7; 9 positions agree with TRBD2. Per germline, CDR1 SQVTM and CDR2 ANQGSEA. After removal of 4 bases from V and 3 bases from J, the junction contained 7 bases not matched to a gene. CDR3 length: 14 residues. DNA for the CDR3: TGCAGCGTTGTTCTCTCGCGGGGGGGCTACGAGCAGTACTTC. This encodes CSVVLSRGGYEQYF.

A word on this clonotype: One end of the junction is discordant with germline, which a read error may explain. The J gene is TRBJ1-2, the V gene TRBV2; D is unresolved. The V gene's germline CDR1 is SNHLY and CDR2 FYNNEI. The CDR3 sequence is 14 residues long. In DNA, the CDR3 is TGTGCCAGCAGTGTTAGCGGCCGACGCTATGGCTGCACCTTC. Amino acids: CASSVSGRRYGCTF.

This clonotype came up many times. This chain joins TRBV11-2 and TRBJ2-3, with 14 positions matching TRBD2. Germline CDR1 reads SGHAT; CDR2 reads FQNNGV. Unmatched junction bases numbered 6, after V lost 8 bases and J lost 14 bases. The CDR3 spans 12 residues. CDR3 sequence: CASGLAGGRSYF. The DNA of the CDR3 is TGTGCCAGCGGACTAGCGGGGGGAAGGTCGTATTTT.

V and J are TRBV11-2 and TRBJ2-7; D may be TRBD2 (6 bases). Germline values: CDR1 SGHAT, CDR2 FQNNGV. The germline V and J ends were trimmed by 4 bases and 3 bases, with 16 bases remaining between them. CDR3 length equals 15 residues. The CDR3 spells CASSSPGAGFYEQYF. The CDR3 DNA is TGTGCCAGCAGCTCCCCCGGTGCGGGGTTCTACGAGCAGTACTTC.